These 8 T cell receptor beta chains came from one sample sequenced in a study of a mutant IDH1 vaccine in newly diagnosed glioma. No antigen has been identified for these receptors. Generated by immunoSEQ multiplex PCR, the TCRdb table keeps only in-frame clones and is missing some. The repertoire holds under 150,000 clones, with about four fifths as singletons. Time point noted: week 11, during vaccination. Each vaccine dose was 300 ug of mutant IDH1 20-mer peptide, with topical imiquimod. The specimen comprised PBMCs, sampled from a glioma patient whose treatment included an IDH1 peptide vaccine. The receptors were gathered from a man aged 35-49 years with glioma.

The sample holds a few counts of this clone. The chain combines TRBV7-2 with TRBJ2-1; 12 bases map to TRBD2. In germline, CDR1 is SGHTA, CDR2 FQGNSA. Losses at the gene ends were 1 base for V and 10 bases for J; bases not matched to a gene: 11. The CDR3 runs 17 residues. The CDR3 spells CASSLVVRLAGVGEQFF. In DNA form, the CDR3 reads TGTGCCAGCAGCTTAGTGGTACGACTAGCGGGAGTGGGGGAGCAGTTCTTC.

The chain carries TRBV29-1 and TRBJ2-3; TRBD1 might be the D (6 bases). V lost 2 bases and J lost 5, with 14 bases in between. CDR1 and CDR2 from the germline V gene are SQVTM and ANQGSEA. This CDR3 is 14 amino acids long. The CDR3 DNA follows: TGCAGCGTTGAATACACAGGGTGGGGAGATACGCAGTATTTT. Amino acids: CSVEYTGWGDTQYF.

This clone was recorded a few times. This sequence joins TRBV5-6 and TRBJ1-5; 7 bases align to TRBD1. This CDR3 comprises 15 residues. Germline V lookup: CDR1 SGHDT, CDR2 YYEEEE. Losses at the gene ends were 9 bases for V and 2 bases for J; bases not matched to a gene: 11. In nucleotides, the CDR3 is TGTGCCACCGCTACCTGGACAGGCGGCAATCAGCCCCAGCATTTT. Translating it yields CATATWTGGNQPQHF.

J is TRBJ1-4 and V is TRBV7-9; D remains ambiguous. The CDR3 length is 15 residues. V was pared by 6 bases and J by 4 bases, with 15 bases between. CDR1 is SEHNR and CDR2 is FQNEAQ in the germline V gene (reference sequence). The CDR3: CASSSYRLGNEKLFF. The CDR3 DNA reads as TGTGCCAGCAGTTCCTACCGCCTGGGTAATGAAAAACTGTTTTTT.

J is TRBJ2-2 and V is TRBV5-1; D may be TRBD1 (5 bases). The CDR3 runs 16 residues. CDR1 and CDR2 (germline): SGHRS, YFSETQ. Trimming took off 0 bases at V and 0 bases at J, with 9 bases between the two ends. The CDR3 loop is CASSLEGNPNTGELFF. In nucleotides, the CDR3 is TGCGCCAGCAGCTTGGAGGGGAATCCGAACACCGGGGAGCTGTTTTTT. The full variable domain, completed using reference TRBV5-1 and TRBJ2-2, is KAGVTQTPRYLIKTRGQQVTLSCSPISGHRSVSWYQQTPGQGLQFLFEYFSETQRNKGNFPGRFSGRQFSNSRSEMNVSTLELGDSALYLCASSLEGNPNTGELFFGEGSRLTVL.

The CDR3 DNA is TGTGCCAGCAGCCCTTTAGCGGAATCCTACGAGCAGTACTTC. It codes for CASSPLAESYEQYF. The chain recombines TRBV9 with TRBJ2-7; D possibly corresponds to TRBD2 (6 bases). The V and J ends lost 4 bases and 1 base respectively, with 12 bases between them. The CDR3 runs to 14 residues. CDR1 and CDR2 (germline): SGDLS, YYNGEE.

The rearrangement uses TRBV21-1 and TRBJ1-2. TRBV21-1 has pseudogene status. The CDR3 is 16 amino acids. CDR3 amino acids: CASPRVADSLNYGYTF. CDR3 DNA: TGTGCCAGCCCGAGAGTAGCTGACTCCCTAAACTATGGCTACACCTTC.

The sample holds one count of this clone. The CDR3 spells CASSPAPGGGISYEQYF. The CDR3 bases are TGTGCCAGCAGCCCAGCCCCGGGGGGCGGGATCTCCTACGAGCAGTACTTC. J is TRBJ2-7 and V is TRBV4-2; tentatively, D is TRBD2 (7 bases). Trimming cost V 4 bases and J 0 bases, with 19 bases left between them. The germline V gene has CDR1 LGHNA and CDR2 YNFKEQ. The CDR3 covers 17 residues.